Following are 4 T cell receptor beta chains from one sample sequenced in a study of spatial heterogeneity in lung cancer. Time point reported: sample taken at primary tumor resection. Whole RNA came from tumor, nontumor lung or frozen PBMC and was sequenced without being sorted. Via MiXCR, TCRdb re-called the 5' RACE reads, giving one row per CDR3 protein. The table shows roughly 4,800 distinct CDR3 sequences, with 15% to 20% occurring only once. This material consisted of normal lung tissue next to the tumor, taken at surgery. Receptors originate from a male donor with early-stage non-small cell lung cancer.

This clonotype is termed medium-sized. The V gene is TRBV28, the J gene TRBJ1-2, with D uncertain. This CDR3 has 14 amino acids. The germline V and J ends were trimmed by 3 bases and 8 bases, with 16 bases remaining between them. Germline assignment: CDR1 MDHEN and CDR2 SYDVKM. Here the CDR3 reads CASSLGSEGVGYTF. For the CDR3, the DNA is TGTGCCAGCAGTTTGGGCAGTGAGGGTGTGGGCTACACCTTC.

Judged by abundance, this clonotype is medium-sized. The chain employs TRBV7-2 and TRBJ1-4; tentative D call: TRBD1 (5 bases). Germline loops: CDR1 SGHTA, CDR2 FQGNSA. The CDR3 consists of 14 residues. The germline V and J ends were trimmed by 5 bases and 4 bases, with 11 bases remaining between them. The CDR3 DNA reads TGTGCCAGCAGCCCGGGGGAGGGTAATGAAAAACTGTTTTTT. It is translated as CASSPGEGNEKLFF. Full variable domain (rest looked up from reference TRBV7-2 and TRBJ1-4): GAGVSQSPSNKVTEKGKDVELRCDPISGHTALYWYRQSLGQGLEFLIYFQGNSAPDKSGLPSDRFSAERTGGSVSTLTIQRTQQEDSAVYLCASSPGEGNEKLFFGSGTQLSVL.

CDR3 coding DNA: TGTGCCGGGCCCTCTAAGGAAGGCTACACCTTC. Translated, it gives CAGPSKEGYTF. The V call is TRBV7-2, the J call TRBJ1-2; D gene ambiguous. CDR1 SGHTA and CDR2 FQGNSA come from the germline V gene. The V end was cut by 11 bases, the J end by 8 bases, with 15 bases between. The CDR3 extends over 11 amino acids.

This clonotype counts as medium-sized. The chain has TRBV20-1 and TRBJ2-3; 7 positions match TRBD1. The V gene's germline CDR1 is DFQATT and CDR2 SNEGSKA (reference sequence). Unmatched junction bases numbered 16, after V lost 6 bases and J lost 7 bases. This CDR3 is built from 15 residues. CDR3 amino acids: CSATRLAGDSNTQYF. For the CDR3, the DNA is TGCAGTGCAACCAGGTTGGCAGGGGACAGTAATACGCAGTATTTT.